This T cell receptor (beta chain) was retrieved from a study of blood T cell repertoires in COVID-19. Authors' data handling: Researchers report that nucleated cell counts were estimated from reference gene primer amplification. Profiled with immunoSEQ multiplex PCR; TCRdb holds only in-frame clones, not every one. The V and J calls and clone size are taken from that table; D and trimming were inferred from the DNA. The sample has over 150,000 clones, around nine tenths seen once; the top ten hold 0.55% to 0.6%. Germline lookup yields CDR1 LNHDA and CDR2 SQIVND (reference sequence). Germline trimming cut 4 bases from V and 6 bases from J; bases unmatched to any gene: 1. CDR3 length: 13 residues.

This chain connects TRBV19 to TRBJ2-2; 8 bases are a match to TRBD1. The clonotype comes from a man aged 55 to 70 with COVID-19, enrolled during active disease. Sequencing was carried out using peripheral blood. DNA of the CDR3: TGTGCCAGTAGTAGGACAGGGTCCGGGGAGCTGTTTTTT. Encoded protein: CASSRTGSGELFF.